This TCR beta chain emerged from a study of neurological immune-mediated disorders. Study results and caveats: No CDR3 amino acid sequences recurred among expanded clones across subjects, suggesting private repertoires in all groups.

Each CDR3 protein gets one entry after TCRdb re-called the 5' RACE reads with MiXCR. The top ten clones hold less than 2% of a sample with 74,000 or so distinct CDR3 sequences, around 9.9% of them seen once. The sample holds many counts of this clonotype. Its antigen is unidentified. V was cut by 0 bases and J by 0 bases, with 8 bases left in between. CDR1 and CDR2 from the germline V gene are KGHSH and LQKENI. The CDR3 consists of 15 residues. The rearrangement uses TRBV18 and TRBJ1-1; no clear D gene. Material for sequencing was PBMCs. The sequence was collected from a man aged 45-65 years in good health. In nucleotides, the CDR3 is TGTGCCAGCTCACCACCGGAGGCCATGAACACTGAAGCTTTCTTT. It specifies CASSPPEAMNTEAFF.